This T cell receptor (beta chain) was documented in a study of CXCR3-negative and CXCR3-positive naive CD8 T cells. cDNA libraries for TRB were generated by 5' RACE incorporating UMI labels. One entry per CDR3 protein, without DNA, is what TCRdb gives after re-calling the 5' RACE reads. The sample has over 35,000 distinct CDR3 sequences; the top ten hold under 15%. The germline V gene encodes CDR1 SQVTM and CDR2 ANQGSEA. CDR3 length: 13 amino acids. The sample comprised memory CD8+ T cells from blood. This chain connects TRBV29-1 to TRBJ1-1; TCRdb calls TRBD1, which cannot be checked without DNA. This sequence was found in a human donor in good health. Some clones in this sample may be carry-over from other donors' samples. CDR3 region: CSAAQGANTEAFF.